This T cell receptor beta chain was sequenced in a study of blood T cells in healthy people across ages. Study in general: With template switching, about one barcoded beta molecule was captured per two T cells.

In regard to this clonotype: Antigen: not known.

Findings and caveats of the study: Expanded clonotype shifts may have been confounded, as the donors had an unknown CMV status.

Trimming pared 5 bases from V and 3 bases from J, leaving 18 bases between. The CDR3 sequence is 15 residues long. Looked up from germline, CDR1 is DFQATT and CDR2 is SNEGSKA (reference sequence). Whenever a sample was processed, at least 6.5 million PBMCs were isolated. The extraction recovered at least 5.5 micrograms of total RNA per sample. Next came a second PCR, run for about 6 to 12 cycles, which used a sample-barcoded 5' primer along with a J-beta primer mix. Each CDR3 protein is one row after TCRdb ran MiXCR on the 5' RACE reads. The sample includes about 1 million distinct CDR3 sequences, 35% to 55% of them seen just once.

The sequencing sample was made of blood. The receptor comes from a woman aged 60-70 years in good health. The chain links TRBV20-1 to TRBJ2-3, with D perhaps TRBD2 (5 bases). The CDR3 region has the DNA TGCAGTGCTCCTCCGGGATCCCTATTGACAGATACGCAGTATTTT. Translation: CSAPPGSLLTDTQYF.